This is a list of T cell receptor beta chains from one sample in a study of cytomegalovirus exposure and HLA in healthy donors. Using immunoSEQ multiplex PCR, the repertoire was profiled, and TCRdb retains in-frame clones only, with some absent. The sample lists 150,000 or so clones; approximately 80% were seen once. Sequenced sample: PBMCs. The source is a middle-aged woman in good health and CMV-seronegative. Each CDR3 is given with its conserved first and last residue. Fields, in order: CDR3 protein, CDR3 DNA, J gene, CDR3 length, D gene, clone size, V gene. The D gene is left open where the match is weak. Some rows mark clone size as missing; the rest say once, few, many or name a class of expanded clone.

CDR3 protein: CASSRVLTNTEAFF; CDR3 DNA: TGTGCCAGTAGTCGGGTCCTAACGAACACTGAAGCTTTCTTT; J gene: TRBJ1-1; CDR3 length: 14; D gene: NA; clone size: NA; V gene: TRBV19
CDR3 protein: CASSSRDRGVYEQYF; CDR3 DNA: TGTGCCAGCAGTTCAAGGGACAGGGGGGTCTACGAGCAGTACTTC; J gene: TRBJ2-7; CDR3 length: 15; D gene: TRBD1; clone size: few; V gene: TRBV27
CDR3 protein: CASSQYEQYF; CDR3 DNA: TGTGCCAGCAGTCAATACGAGCAGTACTTC; J gene: TRBJ2-7; CDR3 length: 10; D gene: NA; clone size: NA; V gene: TRBV28
CDR3 protein: CASSLSDELYGYTF; CDR3 DNA: TGTGCCAGCAGTTTAAGCGACGAGCTCTATGGCTACACCTTC; J gene: TRBJ1-2; CDR3 length: 14; D gene: NA; clone size: NA; V gene: TRBV28
CDR3 protein: CASSQEGYGYTF; CDR3 DNA: TGCGCCAGCAGCCAGGAAGGCTATGGCTACACCTTC; J gene: TRBJ1-2; CDR3 length: 12; D gene: NA; clone size: NA; V gene: TRBV5-1
CDR3 protein: CAWSTPVATNEKLFF; CDR3 DNA: TGTGCCTGGAGTACCCCAGTTGCAACTAATGAAAAACTGTTTTTT; J gene: TRBJ1-4; CDR3 length: 15; D gene: NA; clone size: NA; V gene: TRBV30
CDR3 protein: CASSYRQGAAEAFF; CDR3 DNA: TGTGCCAGCAGCTACCGACAGGGGGCCGCTGAAGCTTTCTTT; J gene: TRBJ1-1; CDR3 length: 14; D gene: TRBD1; clone size: NA; V gene: TRBV11-2
CDR3 protein: CSVFPITSGGQDSGEQFF; CDR3 DNA: TGCAGCGTTTTCCCGATAACTAGCGGGGGTCAGGACTCCGGTGAGCAGTTCTTC; J gene: TRBJ2-1; CDR3 length: 18; D gene: TRBD2; clone size: once; V gene: TRBV29-1
CDR3 protein: CASGPWDRGSGELFF; CDR3 DNA: TGTGCTAGTGGTCCCTGGGACAGGGGGAGCGGGGAGCTGTTTTTT; J gene: TRBJ2-2; CDR3 length: 15; D gene: TRBD1; clone size: NA; V gene: TRBV12-5
CDR3 protein: CASSLVGRYNQPQHF; CDR3 DNA: TGTGCCAGCAGTTTAGTAGGCAGGTACAATCAGCCCCAGCATTTT; J gene: TRBJ1-5; CDR3 length: 15; D gene: NA; clone size: NA; V gene: TRBV28
CDR3 protein: CSSSLTPGLAPNEQFF; CDR3 DNA: TGTTCCAGCAGCTTGACCCCGGGACTAGCGCCCAATGAGCAGTTCTTC; J gene: TRBJ2-1; CDR3 length: 16; D gene: TRBD2; clone size: once; V gene: TRBV7-9
CDR3 protein: CASSPGTTYQETQYF; CDR3 DNA: TGTGCCAGCTCCCCCGGGACAACGTACCAAGAGACCCAGTACTTC; J gene: TRBJ2-5; CDR3 length: 15; D gene: NA; clone size: NA; V gene: TRBV27
CDR3 protein: CASSADRVSVGELFF; CDR3 DNA: TGTGCCAGCAGCGCGGACAGGGTTTCGGTCGGGGAGCTGTTTTTT; J gene: TRBJ2-2; CDR3 length: 15; D gene: TRBD1; clone size: NA; V gene: TRBV13
CDR3 protein: CASSLLGGSDHEQFF; CDR3 DNA: TGTGCCAGCAGCTTATTGGGGGGATCGGACCATGAGCAGTTCTTC; J gene: TRBJ2-1; CDR3 length: 15; D gene: NA; clone size: NA; V gene: TRBV7-8
CDR3 protein: CASSLAGTSGRPYGANVLTF; CDR3 DNA: TGTGCCAGCAGCTTAGCGGGGACTAGCGGGAGACCGTATGGGGCCAACGTCCTGACTTTC; J gene: TRBJ2-6; CDR3 length: 20; D gene: TRBD2; clone size: NA; V gene: TRBV7-2
CDR3 protein: CASGTKSTDTQYF; CDR3 DNA: TGTGCCAGCGGCACAAAAAGCACAGATACGCAGTATTTT; J gene: TRBJ2-3; CDR3 length: 13; D gene: NA; clone size: once; V gene: TRBV5-6
CDR3 protein: CARSFDWQEKLFF; CDR3 DNA: TGTGCCAGAAGCTTTGACTGGCAGGAAAAACTGTTTTTT; J gene: TRBJ1-4; CDR3 length: 13; D gene: NA; clone size: NA; V gene: TRBV5-3
CDR3 protein: CASSPGQFLHPGLYEQYF; CDR3 DNA: TGCGCCAGCAGTCCCGGACAGTTCCTCCACCCGGGTCTCTACGAGCAGTACTTC; J gene: TRBJ2-7; CDR3 length: 18; D gene: NA; clone size: few; V gene: TRBV23-1
CDR3 protein: CASSVGGGPTDTQYF; CDR3 DNA: TGTGCCAGCAGCGTAGGAGGGGGTCCCACAGATACGCAGTATTTT; J gene: TRBJ2-3; CDR3 length: 15; D gene: NA; clone size: NA; V gene: TRBV9
CDR3 protein: CASSLVPGMGQPQHF; CDR3 DNA: TGTGCCAGCAGCTTAGTTCCGGGGATGGGGCAGCCCCAGCATTTT; J gene: TRBJ1-5; CDR3 length: 15; D gene: NA; clone size: NA; V gene: TRBV7-2
CDR3 protein: CASSPPDRGPRTEAFF; CDR3 DNA: TGTGCCAGCAGCCCACCGGACAGGGGGCCGCGAACTGAAGCTTTCTTT; J gene: TRBJ1-1; CDR3 length: 16; D gene: TRBD1; clone size: NA; V gene: TRBV7-9
CDR3 protein: CASSELPGGPTYEQYF; CDR3 DNA: TGTGCCAGCAGTGAATTACCGGGGGGGCCTACCTACGAGCAGTACTTC; J gene: TRBJ2-7; CDR3 length: 16; D gene: TRBD2; clone size: NA; V gene: TRBV2
CDR3 protein: CASSPALGLGDTEAFF; CDR3 DNA: TGTGCCAGCAGTCCTGCGCTCGGATTAGGGGACACTGAAGCTTTCTTT; J gene: TRBJ1-1; CDR3 length: 16; D gene: NA; clone size: once; V gene: TRBV28
CDR3 protein: CAISESTGTEYEQYF; CDR3 DNA: TGTGCCATCAGTGAGTCGACAGGGACAGAGTACGAGCAGTACTTC; J gene: TRBJ2-7; CDR3 length: 15; D gene: TRBD1; clone size: NA; V gene: TRBV10-3
CDR3 protein: CASSLERLAGGPDTQYF; CDR3 DNA: TGCGCCAGCAGCTTGGAAAGACTAGCGGGGGGACCAGATACGCAGTATTTT; J gene: TRBJ2-3; CDR3 length: 17; D gene: TRBD2; clone size: once; V gene: TRBV5-1
CDR3 protein: CASSPVGDEQYF; CDR3 DNA: TGTGCCAGCAGCCCCGTCGGAGACGAGCAGTACTTC; J gene: TRBJ2-7; CDR3 length: 12; D gene: NA; clone size: few; V gene: TRBV6-6